The text below deals with one T cell receptor beta chain. The antigen this receptor binds is unknown. It has no much larger one-base neighbor in the sample; base qualities were not kept. The cohort consisted of 600 to 750 healthy bone marrow donors. At the time of sampling, all cohort members were nominally healthy, though unrecorded immune exposures were likely present. The donor tested CMV seronegative and was one of the 352 seronegative cohort members. Every donor gave a peripheral blood sample, and the peripheral blood mononuclear cells from that sample were used for TCR beta sequencing. Genomic DNA extraction from the blood cell samples was performed with the Qiagen DNeasy Blood Extraction Kit. This record comes from a study of cytomegalovirus exposure and HLA in healthy donors (dated by TCRdb to about 2017). In the study overall: According to an earlier analysis of a few hundred of the donors, about 179 million T cells yielded roughly 110 million unique TCR beta sequences and approximately 280 Gb of sequence data. Roughly 300 gigabases of sequencing data and approximately 84 million unique TCR sequences were included in an early release covering several hundred HLA-typed donors. Among the approximately 400 genotyped donors, approximately 76% belonged to the genetic ancestry cluster associated with self-reported Caucasian donors. The study aimed to test whether cataloging public T cell receptors could reveal signatures of past pathogen exposure. The study used immunosequencing to profile the T cell repertoires of about 670 subjects and linked those repertoires to cytomegalovirus serostatus. Besides the first cohort of hundreds of subjects, a separate validation cohort made up of over 95 different subjects was used. The study combined high-throughput TCR immunosequencing, statistical association of individual TCRs with disease status, and machine learning to predict cytomegalovirus infection status. In a later analysis, previously published TCR beta repertoires from several hundred donors were re-analyzed and high-resolution HLA genotyping was added so that TCR occurrence patterns could be studied. Rather than using new phenotypic data, the later analysis identified candidate immune exposures from TCR beta sequences and from how often those sequences occurred across donors. An earlier analysis of around 640 of the donors used high-throughput TCR beta sequencing to judge whether each TCR beta V gene segment behaved as functional or pseudogenic. Donor age, sex, ethnicity and CMV serostatus were collected together with the repertoire data. A later genetic analysis took genome-wide SNP genotypes for about 65% of the 666 donors and used that subset as a discovery cohort. Every repertoire in the discovery cohort had been generated on one and the same sequencing platform. HLA typing included class I and class II loci at four-digit resolution. The number of donors typed differed by locus, with about 629-640 for A, B, C, DRB1 and DQB1, roughly 520 for DQA1, 600 to 610 for DPA1, and roughly 450 for DPB1. About 5 DR-DQ haplotypes were handled as single units for association and clustering, since linkage in the cohort was strong. On average, around 240,000 unique TCR beta nucleotide sequences were sequenced per donor among roughly 430 genotyped donors of the cohort, with 15% to 20% of those sequences being non-productive. Broad study findings and their caveats: According to a later analysis, most CMV-associated TCR beta chains appeared to be HLA-restricted, and the HLA associations seemed to be driven largely by CMV exposure. V-gene and J-gene trimming of TCR beta chains was associated with a missense DCLRE1C variant in a later genetic analysis, and the association was replicated in an independent cohort. The presence/absence analyses assumed that sequencing depth was roughly uniform across donors, and that assumption may not be true. Strong co-occurrence of HLA alleles, especially DR and DQ, made assigning TCR associations to individual alleles difficult. Cytomegalovirus status was reported to be diagnosed by the classifier with high specificity and sensitivity in both the original and validation cohorts. The authors suggested that the approach could potentially be generalized to other disease states and immunological phenotypes. Immune exposure information for the cohort was limited to CMV serostatus. A further reported finding was that TCR beta sequences accurately predicted the HLA-A and HLA-B alleles for most subjects in the first cohort. A group of highly shared sequence variants was considered likely to be a technical artifact of the sequencing pipeline. In a later analysis, 16,951 TCR beta sequences were associated with specific HLA alleles at a false discovery rate of 0.05. In an earlier analysis of some 500 of the donors, most TCR beta V segments appeared in productive rearrangements about 87% or about 30% of the time, broadly matching IMGT annotations. The study listed 150 to 200 TCR beta chains as associated with cytomegalovirus. The earlier analysis of about 600 of the donors excluded 15 to 20 rarely observed V segments, including chromosome 9 orphons, because counts were too low. While some public TCRs were present in many individuals, most TCR sequences turned up only very rarely across donors. Compared with the 666-donor mean, donors in an Asian-associated ancestry cluster had fewer N-insertions in productive TCRs, according to a later genetic analysis. Linkage disequilibrium might explain the correlated functional status among segregating V segments, but an unknown experimental factor could not be ruled out. According to a later analysis, TCR association rates differed among HLA loci, with DRB1 alleles showing the most associated TCRs and HLA-C alleles showing the fewest. Because HLA typing was missing for some donors at each locus, association tests included only the typed subset. A few of the identified cytomegalovirus-associated TCR beta chains were confirmed in vitro to be specific for cytomegalovirus antigens. In a later analysis, HLA-associated TCR beta chains showed more clonal expansion and lower generation probabilities than non-associated chains that were equally common. This cohort had only TCR beta chains sequenced, and the lack of alpha or paired-chain data limited which features could be detected. According to a later analysis, parvovirus B19, influenza, CMV and Epstein-Barr virus appeared linked to several top co-occurrence clusters.

The library was generated by the immunoSEQ multiplex PCR assay. The multiplex PCR relied on a mix of 60 forward primers for TCR Vbeta segments and 13 reverse primers for TCR Jbeta segments. Amplification of the CDR3 region of rearranged TCR beta genes was performed with a multiplex PCR assay on genomic DNA. Amplified TCR beta libraries were sequenced as 87-base-pair reads on the Illumina HiSeq System. Under the source paper's analysis protocol: In a later analysis, some 80 million unique TCR beta chains were counted across the 650 to 700 repertoires, and roughly 10 million of these chains were shared by at least two donors. To remove PCR and sequencing errors, raw reads were error-corrected and collapsed into unique sequences using a nearest-neighbor algorithm that merged closely related sequences. CDR3 sequences were aligned to IMGT reference sequences to assign V, D and J gene segments. For a sequence to be retained, a match of at least six nucleotides was required to both a V gene segment and a J gene segment. Rearrangements were classified as productive when the CDR3 lacked stop codons and remained in frame with V and J, and all other rearrangements were classified as non-productive. CDR3 was defined according to IMGT convention as the region running from the second conserved V-encoded cysteine to the conserved J-encoded phenylalanine. The earlier analysis of about 590 of the donors excluded sequences that lacked an unambiguous match to a single V gene segment. In an earlier analysis of almost 600 of the donors, a V segment was called functional when productive rearrangements were above 56.7%, and segregating when the standard deviation between donors exceeded 5%. A statistical classification framework was developed to diagnose cytomegalovirus status using the catalog of TCR beta chain sequences. In a later analysis, TCR nucleotide sequences were compared against IMGT/GENE-DB human TR gene sequences so that V and J genes could be assigned. A later analysis assigned CDR3 sequences and most-parsimonious VDJ recombination scenarios with the TCRdist pipeline. In a later analysis, every TCR beta chain was defined by the combination of its CDR3 amino acid sequence and its V-gene family, and reads without a unique V-gene family were dropped. In a later analysis, around 600 highly shared, low-generation-probability nucleotide sequences were removed to address suspected cross-contamination and a sequencing artifact. In a later analysis, a clonal expansion index for each public chain was calculated from normalized within-repertoire ranks of inferred template counts. Generation probabilities in a later analysis came from a VDJ recombination model fitted to out-of-frame rearrangements, and those results were checked against IGoR. In a later analysis, hypergeometric tests were used to score TCR-TCR, TCR-HLA and TCR-CMV co-occurrence, with a repertoire-size bias correction applied to TCR pairs. In a later analysis, false discovery rates were estimated by permuting HLA or CMV assignments 20 times. A later analysis grouped co-occurring TCRs with DBSCAN, adding TCRdist sequence similarity when clustering within HLA-allele-positive subsets. Co-occurrence clustering excluded repertoires with fewer than 30,000 or more than 120,000 public chains, plus five with anomalous nucleotide sharing. TCRdb stores this immuneACCESS table with in-frame sequences only. Part of the clones is absent; in the studies checked, under half of the shortfall reflects unresolved V genes, and no reason is known for the rest. V and J calls plus clone size are reproduced from that table; the DNA served to infer D and trimming. Within this sample are under 150,000 clones, with 70% to 80% of them counted one time only. The ten largest clones represent approximately 0.9% of the sample.

The specimen was PBMCs. This receptor was obtained from an older woman in good health and CMV-seronegative.

The CDR3: CASSVAGRSTDTQYF. The DNA sequence is as follows: TGTGCCAGCAGCGTTGCGGGCAGGAGCACAGATACGCAGTATTTT. The receptor chain draws on TRBV7-9 and TRBJ2-3; a weak D assignment points to TRBD2 (5 bases agree). Deletion took 5 bases off V and 0 bases off J, with a span of 12 bases between the germline ends. The germline V gene (reference sequence) specifies SEHNR as CDR1 and FQNEAQ as CDR2. The CDR3 runs 15 amino acids, cysteine and phenylalanine included. Just the 45-base CDR3 DNA is kept, in frame starting at base 1. The full variable domain, with segments outside the CDR3 supplied by the reference TRBV7-9 and TRBJ2-3 proteins, appears as DTGVSQNPRHKITKRGQNVTFRCDPISEHNRLYWYRQTLGQGPEFLTYFQNEAQLEKSRLLSDRFSAERPKGSFSTLEIQRTEQGDSAMYLCASSVAGRSTDTQYFGPGTRLTVL.